This TCR beta chain is from a study of blood T cell repertoires in COVID-19. Study as a whole: There were acute and convalescent COVID-19 samples, and they came from the United States, Italy and Spain.

The CDR3 sequence is 15 residues long. The ends were cut back, 4 bases at V and 5 bases at J, with 15 bases in the middle. CDR1 is MNHEY and CDR2 is SMNVEV in the germline V gene (reference sequence). Which cohort a participant joined came from the clinical history participants gave. Cohort 3 donors were reported recovered after two negative PCRs, clearance, or symptom resolution. Generated by immunoSEQ multiplex PCR, the TCRdb table keeps only in-frame clones and is missing some. The sample holds approximately 200,000 clones; around 88% are singletons and the top ten take more than 7.5%. Sample: PBMCs or T cells enriched from blood (not recorded which). This chain connects TRBV27 to TRBJ2-1, with a tentative D call TRBD1 (6 bases). The sequence was collected from a woman aged 30 to 39 who had recovered from COVID-19. Here the CDR3 DNA reads TGTGCCAGCAGTTCGATCCGGACAGATAACAATGAGCAGTTCTTC. It encodes CASSSIRTDNNEQFF.